The source of this T cell receptor (beta chain) is a study of Ad26.COV2.S vaccination and SARS-CoV-2 variants. Clones were read by immunoSEQ multiplex PCR, and TCRdb kept only the in-frame ones, dropping some. This sample carries 510,000 or so clones, around 88% of them seen once, and the ten largest clones take around 13%. Regarding the study as a whole: Reportedly, spike-specific CD8+ and CD4+ T cell responses achieved substantial breadth once vaccination had taken place.

The treatment is: roughly 18 received Ad26.COV2.S at low or high dose, single or two shots; five or six received placebo; per-sample allocation not given. Samples came from day 63 after the first vaccine or placebo injection. It was Wuhan-strain SARS-CoV-2 spike that the Ad26 vaccine vector expressed. V shed 3 bases, J shed 6 bases, and the junction held 9 bases outside the gene matches. This CDR3 region has 15 residues. The germline CDR1 and CDR2 sequences are SGDLS and YYNGEE. To note about this clone: Its matching antigen is unknown.

The source material was peripheral blood, sampled in a trial of Ad26.COV2.S vaccine versus placebo. The origin of this receptor is a person aged 18-65 years who received the Ad26.COV2.S COVID-19 vaccine or a placebo. The gene calls are TRBV9 and TRBJ2-3; TRBD2 aligns across 8 bases. CDR3 nucleotides: TGTGCCAGCAGCGGGGGACCGGGAGGGTCGGATACGCAGTATTTT. Its translation is CASSGGPGGSDTQYF.